This T cell receptor (beta chain) was sequenced during a study of cytomegalovirus exposure and HLA in healthy donors. Overall study findings and caveats: A later analysis showed HLA-associated TCR beta chains outstripping equally common others in clonal expansion. Associated with HLA alleles at 0.05 false discovery rate in a later analysis were over 15,000 TCR beta sequences. Immune exposure information comprised only CMV serostatus.

CDR1 SGHVS and CDR2 FQNEAQ come from the germline V gene. The CDR3 contains 14 residues. V was clipped by 0 bases and J by 8 bases, with 13 bases between them. With regard to this clone: Its antigen is unidentified. Other nucleotide sequences in the sample specify the same CDR3.

In the PCR, 60 Vbeta and 13 Jbeta primers were used. Repertoires were generated with immunoSEQ multiplex PCR, while TCRdb's copy carries only in-frame clones and drops some. This sample's clone table lists more than 45,000 clones. V gene TRBV7-8 combines with J gene TRBJ1-2, with TRBD1 as a possible D gene (5 bases). The receptor comes from a woman aged 55-69 years in good health and CMV-seropositive. The material sequenced was PBMCs. For the CDR3, the DNA is TGTGCCAGCAGCTTAGCACCCAGGGTGGAAGGCTACACCTTC. It encodes CASSLAPRVEGYTF.